This is a list of T cell receptor beta chains from one sample in a study of T cells in Graves' hyperthyroidism and ophthalmopathy. TCRdb itself ran the multiplex PCR reads through MiXCR, one entry per CDR3 protein. Here the sample spans about 380,000 distinct CDR3 sequences, approximately 17% being singletons. The source material was blood. Receptors were obtained from a man aged 18 to 29 with Graves' ophthalmopathy. Both conserved end residues are part of each CDR3. The order of the fields is V gene, clone size, J gene, D gene, CDR3 protein, CDR3 DNA. D genes are given only for firm matches. A row's size may be missing; if present it is once, few, many or a size class.

v_gene: TRBV28
abundance: many
j_gene: TRBJ2-7
d_gene: NA
CDR3aa: CASSSEQGYSYEQYF
CDR3nt: TGTGCCAGCAGTTCAGAGCAGGGCTACTCCTACGAGCAGTACTTC

v_gene: TRBV10-3
abundance: few
j_gene: TRBJ1-5
d_gene: NA
CDR3aa: CAISREVGNQPQHF
CDR3nt: TGTGCCATCAGCAGGGAAGTGGGCAATCAGCCCCAGCATTTT

v_gene: TRBV7-3
abundance: many
j_gene: TRBJ2-3
d_gene: NA
CDR3aa: CASSPNRADTQYF
CDR3nt: TGTGCCAGCAGCCCTAATCGAGCAGATACGCAGTATTTT

v_gene: TRBV9
abundance: NA
j_gene: TRBJ1-6
d_gene: NA
CDR3aa: CASSSPSPLHF
CDR3nt: TGTGCCAGCAGTAGTCCTTCACCCCTCCACTTT

v_gene: TRBV2
abundance: many
j_gene: TRBJ2-7
d_gene: NA
CDR3aa: CASRQQSSSYEQYF
CDR3nt: TGTGCCAGCAGACAACAGTCAAGCTCCTACGAGCAGTACTTC

v_gene: TRBV19
abundance: few
j_gene: TRBJ1-1
d_gene: NA
CDR3aa: CASSRETGTLNTEAFF
CDR3nt: TGTGCCAGTAGTAGAGAAACAGGTACCTTGAACACTGAAGCTTTCTTT

v_gene: TRBV13
abundance: many
j_gene: TRBJ2-3
d_gene: TRBD2
CDR3aa: CASSSGLAVTTDTQYF
CDR3nt: TGTGCCAGCAGCTCAGGACTAGCGGTGACCACAGATACGCAGTATTTT

v_gene: TRBV20-1
abundance: many
j_gene: TRBJ1-5
d_gene: TRBD1
CDR3aa: CSAHRQGISNQPQHF
CDR3nt: TGCAGTGCCCACCGACAGGGAATTTCCAATCAGCCCCAGCATTTT

v_gene: TRBV30
abundance: few
j_gene: TRBJ1-1
d_gene: NA
CDR3aa: CAWSAGGVKAFF
CDR3nt: TGTGCCTGGAGTGCTGGGGGCGTTAAAGCTTTCTTT

v_gene: TRBV7-8
abundance: many
j_gene: TRBJ2-3
d_gene: NA
CDR3aa: CASSLFEFTDTQYF
CDR3nt: TGTGCCAGCAGCTTATTTGAGTTTACAGATACGCAGTATTTT

v_gene: TRBV20-1
abundance: NA
j_gene: TRBJ2-6
d_gene: NA
CDR3aa: CSAREGSKLIGGANVLTF
CDR3nt: TGCAGTGCTAGAGAAGGGTCCAAGTTAATTGGTGGGGCCAACGTCCTGACTTTC

v_gene: TRBV24-1
abundance: NA
j_gene: TRBJ2-3
d_gene: NA
CDR3aa: CATSDLVDTQYF
CDR3nt: TGTGCCACCAGTGATTTAGTCGATACGCAGTATTTT

v_gene: TRBV2
abundance: many
j_gene: TRBJ2-3
d_gene: TRBD2
CDR3aa: CASMKRGGTDTQYF
CDR3nt: TGTGCCAGCATGAAGCGGGGGGGAACAGATACGCAGTATTTT

v_gene: TRBV5-1
abundance: few
j_gene: TRBJ2-2
d_gene: TRBD1
CDR3aa: CASSFETGGRTGELFF
CDR3nt: TGCGCCAGCAGCTTTGAGACAGGGGGCCGGACCGGGGAGCTGTTTTTT

v_gene: TRBV28
abundance: many
j_gene: TRBJ1-1
d_gene: NA
CDR3aa: CAISGPVNTEAFF
CDR3nt: TGTGCCATATCAGGGCCGGTGAACACTGAAGCTTTCTTT

v_gene: TRBV5-1
abundance: NA
j_gene: TRBJ2-7
d_gene: NA
CDR3aa: CASSLPSYEQYF
CDR3nt: TGTGCCAGCAGCCTGCCCTCCTACGAGCAGTACTTC

v_gene: TRBV4-1
abundance: few
j_gene: TRBJ2-5
d_gene: TRBD2
CDR3aa: CASSPQGGAGVETQYF
CDR3nt: TGCGCCAGCAGCCCCCAGGGAGGGGCTGGAGTAGAGACCCAGTACTTC

v_gene: TRBV28
abundance: many
j_gene: TRBJ1-5
d_gene: TRBD1
CDR3aa: CAARTGDNQPQHF
CDR3nt: TGTGCCGCCCGGACAGGGGATAATCAGCCCCAGCATTTT

v_gene: TRBV9
abundance: few
j_gene: TRBJ2-5
d_gene: TRBD1
CDR3aa: CASSATGAEQETQYF
CDR3nt: TGTGCCAGCAGCGCTACAGGGGCCGAACAAGAGACCCAGTACTTC

v_gene: TRBV11-2
abundance: NA
j_gene: TRBJ1-2
d_gene: NA
CDR3aa: CASSLEGSTKDGYTF
CDR3nt: TGTGCCAGCAGCTTAGAAGGCAGTACTAAGGACGGCTACACCTTC

v_gene: TRBV7-9
abundance: NA
j_gene: TRBJ1-5
d_gene: NA
CDR3aa: CASSLGDSSWERGQPQHF
CDR3nt: TGTGCCAGCAGCTTAGGGGATTCGTCGTGGGAGCGGGGCCAGCCCCAGCATTTT

v_gene: TRBV6-1
abundance: many
j_gene: TRBJ1-2
d_gene: NA
CDR3aa: CASSYKGGGEGYTF
CDR3nt: TGTGCCAGCAGTTACAAGGGGGGAGGTGAGGGCTACACCTTC

v_gene: TRBV7-9
abundance: many
j_gene: TRBJ2-7
d_gene: TRBD1
CDR3aa: CASSSRTGSYEQYF
CDR3nt: TGTGCCAGCAGCTCACGGACAGGCTCCTACGAGCAGTACTTC

v_gene: TRBV27
abundance: many
j_gene: TRBJ2-7
d_gene: NA
CDR3aa: CASRDNRDEQYF
CDR3nt: TGTGCCAGCCGGGACAATCGAGACGAGCAGTACTTC

v_gene: TRBV20-1
abundance: many
j_gene: TRBJ1-1
d_gene: NA
CDR3aa: CSARVRDIGLNTEAFF
CDR3nt: TGCAGTGCTAGAGTCCGGGACATCGGGTTGAACACTGAAGCTTTCTTT

v_gene: TRBV15
abundance: many
j_gene: TRBJ1-4
d_gene: NA
CDR3aa: CATSRAGLGEEKLFF
CDR3nt: TGTGCCACCAGCAGAGCAGGCCTCGGGGAGGAAAAACTGTTTTTT

v_gene: TRBV28
abundance: many
j_gene: TRBJ1-2
d_gene: NA
CDR3aa: CASRGAHLNYGYTF
CDR3nt: TGTGCCTCGAGGGGTGCCCACCTTAACTATGGCTACACCTTC

v_gene: TRBV7-9
abundance: many
j_gene: TRBJ2-2
d_gene: TRBD2
CDR3aa: CASSSRTSPAGELFF
CDR3nt: TGTGCCAGCAGCTCCCGGACTAGTCCGGCCGGGGAGCTGTTTTTT

v_gene: TRBV20-1
abundance: few
j_gene: TRBJ2-1
d_gene: NA
CDR3aa: CRASDGNEQFF
CDR3nt: TGCAGGGCTAGCGACGGCAATGAGCAGTTCTTC

v_gene: TRBV2
abundance: many
j_gene: TRBJ1-3
d_gene: NA
CDR3aa: CASNSGNTIYF
CDR3nt: TGTGCCAGCAATTCTGGAAACACCATATATTTT

v_gene: TRBV12-3/TRBV12-4
abundance: many
j_gene: TRBJ2-1
d_gene: NA
CDR3aa: CASSLARWGNEQFF
CDR3nt: TGTGCCAGCAGTTTAGCGCGGTGGGGAAATGAGCAGTTCTTC

v_gene: TRBV5-1
abundance: many
j_gene: TRBJ2-7
d_gene: NA
CDR3aa: CASSSVAGNYEQYF
CDR3nt: TGCGCCAGCAGCTCGGTTGCAGGGAATTACGAGCAGTACTTC

v_gene: TRBV3-1
abundance: many
j_gene: TRBJ2-7
d_gene: NA
CDR3aa: CASSHEGGQHYEQYF
CDR3nt: TGTGCCAGCAGCCACGAGGGGGGACAGCACTACGAGCAGTACTTC

v_gene: TRBV9
abundance: NA
j_gene: TRBJ2-2
d_gene: NA
CDR3aa: CASSEQGRSTGELFF
CDR3nt: TGTGCCAGCAGCGAACAGGGCAGGAGCACCGGGGAGCTGTTTTTT

v_gene: TRBV9
abundance: many
j_gene: TRBJ2-5
d_gene: NA
CDR3aa: CASSVSGARETQYF
CDR3nt: TGTGCCAGCAGCGTAAGCGGAGCGAGGGAGACCCAGTACTTC

v_gene: TRBV29-1
abundance: few
j_gene: TRBJ2-1
d_gene: TRBD1
CDR3aa: CSVEGYQDRGYNEQFF
CDR3nt: TGCAGCGTTGAAGGTTATCAGGACAGGGGCTACAATGAGCAGTTCTTC

v_gene: TRBV20-1
abundance: few
j_gene: TRBJ2-6
d_gene: NA
CDR3aa: CSAEGGGANVLTF
CDR3nt: TGCAGTGCCGAAGGGGGGGGGGCCAACGTCCTGACTTTC

v_gene: TRBV7-3
abundance: NA
j_gene: TRBJ2-3
d_gene: TRBD1
CDR3aa: CASSPAGTGGTDTQYF
CDR3nt: TGTGCCAGCAGCCCAGCCGGGACAGGGGGCACAGATACGCAGTATTTT

v_gene: TRBV3-1
abundance: NA
j_gene: TRBJ2-5
d_gene: TRBD2
CDR3aa: CASSQVLAGGQETQYF
CDR3nt: TGTGCCAGCAGCCAAGTTCTAGCGGGGGGCCAAGAGACCCAGTACTTC

v_gene: TRBV13
abundance: few
j_gene: TRBJ2-7
d_gene: NA
CDR3aa: CASSQEPGISYEQYF
CDR3nt: TGTGCCAGCAGCCAAGAACCAGGCATCTCCTACGAGCAGTACTTC

v_gene: TRBV7-9
abundance: once
j_gene: TRBJ2-5
d_gene: TRBD2
CDR3aa: CASSRDSSGGWLETQYF
CDR3nt: TGTGCCAGCAGTCGGGACTCTAGCGGGGGGTGGCTAGAGACCCAGTACTTC

v_gene: TRBV4-1
abundance: NA
j_gene: TRBJ1-4
d_gene: NA
CDR3aa: CASSQPGTTNSNEKLFF
CDR3nt: TGCGCCAGCAGCCAACCAGGGACGACAAACTCTAATGAAAAACTGTTTTTT

v_gene: TRBV12-3/TRBV12-4
abundance: few
j_gene: TRBJ1-4
d_gene: NA
CDR3aa: CASSPGPSRGEKLFF
CDR3nt: TGTGCCAGCAGCCCGGGCCCTTCGAGGGGCGAAAAACTGTTTTTT

v_gene: TRBV19
abundance: few
j_gene: TRBJ2-1
d_gene: NA
CDR3aa: CASRTGSSYNEQFF
CDR3nt: TGTGCCAGTAGAACAGGGAGCTCCTACAATGAGCAGTTCTTC

v_gene: TRBV20-1
abundance: NA
j_gene: TRBJ2-3
d_gene: TRBD2
CDR3aa: CSARDFRGASGVPTDTQYF
CDR3nt: TGCAGTGCTAGAGATTTTAGAGGAGCTAGCGGGGTCCCCACAGATACGCAGTATTTT

v_gene: TRBV12-3/TRBV12-4
abundance: many
j_gene: TRBJ1-1
d_gene: TRBD1
CDR3aa: CASSNPGQETLNTEAFF
CDR3nt: TGTGCCAGCAGTAACCCGGGACAGGAGACACTGAACACTGAAGCTTTCTTT

v_gene: TRBV3-1
abundance: many
j_gene: TRBJ2-1
d_gene: NA
CDR3aa: CASSPWADSYNEQFF
CDR3nt: TGTGCCAGCAGCCCCTGGGCAGACTCCTACAATGAGCAGTTCTTC

v_gene: TRBV6-2/TRBV6-3
abundance: NA
j_gene: TRBJ2-7
d_gene: NA
CDR3aa: CATIPGVYEQYF
CDR3nt: TGTGCCACCATCCCCGGAGTCTACGAGCAGTACTTC

v_gene: TRBV12-3/TRBV12-4
abundance: many
j_gene: TRBJ1-1
d_gene: TRBD1
CDR3aa: CASRTGPSTEAFF
CDR3nt: TGTGCCAGCAGGACAGGGCCGAGCACTGAAGCTTTCTTT

v_gene: TRBV15
abundance: few
j_gene: TRBJ2-5
d_gene: NA
CDR3aa: CATSRDIPQTQETQYF
CDR3nt: TGTGCCACCAGCAGAGATATTCCCCAGACCCAAGAGACCCAGTACTTC

v_gene: TRBV2
abundance: many
j_gene: TRBJ2-1
d_gene: NA
CDR3aa: CASSADRAGGRNEQFF
CDR3nt: TGTGCCAGCAGCGCGGACAGGGCGGGGGGTCGCAATGAGCAGTTCTTC

v_gene: TRBV20-1
abundance: NA
j_gene: TRBJ2-7
d_gene: TRBD2
CDR3aa: CSARSFRGGPYEQYF
CDR3nt: TGCAGTGCTAGGTCATTCCGGGGGGGCCCCTACGAGCAGTACTTC

v_gene: TRBV9
abundance: NA
j_gene: TRBJ2-3
d_gene: NA
CDR3aa: CASSVALADTQYF
CDR3nt: TGTGCCAGCAGCGTAGCTCTCGCAGATACGCAGTATTTT

v_gene: TRBV5-1
abundance: many
j_gene: TRBJ2-3
d_gene: NA
CDR3aa: CASTSGARDTQYF
CDR3nt: TGCGCCAGCACGTCGGGGGCGAGGGATACGCAGTATTTT

v_gene: TRBV6-1
abundance: many
j_gene: TRBJ1-6
d_gene: TRBD1
CDR3aa: CASSYGQGTDSPLHF
CDR3nt: TGTGCCAGCAGTTACGGACAGGGGACGGATTCACCCCTCCACTTT